This T cell receptor beta chain was found in a study of cytomegalovirus exposure and HLA in healthy donors. Germline V CDR1 and CDR2: MNHNS, SASEGT. V gave up 4 bases and J gave up 6 bases; unmatched junction bases: 7. The CDR3 length is 15 residues. Primers included in the PCR were 60 Vbeta and 13 Jbeta primers. The table came from immunoSEQ multiplex PCR; TCRdb's copy has only in-frame clones and leaves some out. The sample has about 220,000 clones, about 77% seen once. The V call is TRBV6-1, the J call TRBJ2-3, with TRBD2 matching over 10 bases. The clonotype originates from a woman aged 25 to 45 in good health and CMV-seronegative. Input material: PBMCs. The CDR3 nucleotides are TGTGCCAGCAGTGCGGAGCGGGAGGGTAGGGATACGCAGTATTTT. Its translation is CASSAEREGRDTQYF.